This T cell receptor (beta chain) came from a study of CD8+ T cells in alopecia areata (dated by TCRdb to 2016 to 2019). Regarding the study in general: Treated patients were enrolled in an open-label pilot trial of oral tofacitinib at 5 to 10 mg twice daily for moderate-to-severe alopecia areata. Patients received tofacitinib for 6 to 18 months and were then followed off drug for 6 months to check for delayed response and recurrence. The SALT score, which quantifies the percentage of affected scalp surface area, was used to measure disease severity in treated patients. To study T cell clonal expansion in alopecia areata, the researchers applied high-throughput TCRbeta sequencing to both the C3H/HeJ mouse model and human patients. On the human side, TCRbeta sequencing was run on scalp tissue and on sorted CD4+ and CD8+ peripheral blood T cells from healthy controls and from alopecia areata patients with either patchy or totalis/universalis disease. Patients on tofacitinib were biopsied at baseline and after 4 and 24 weeks of treatment, and several of the patients also had a later scalp biopsy. Clonality in the scalp was compared among normal scalp (n=4), patchy alopecia areata scalp (n=8), and alopecia totalis/universalis scalp (n=8). RNA was obtained with the PAXgene miRNA kit for fixed scalp, the miRNeasy kit for PBMCs, and the RNeasy kit for mouse skin. TCRbeta CDR3 regions were amplified by immunoSEQ multiplex PCR using 35 Vbeta forward and 13 Jbeta reverse primers.

Libraries were built with the immunoSEQ multiplex PCR assay. To provide template for TCR sequencing, every sample had RNA extracted and reverse transcribed into cDNA. First-strand cDNA was synthesized with SuperScript III using a 2:1 mix of oligo-dT and random hexamers. Amplification bias was assessed with a synthetic immune receptor repertoire, and residual bias was removed computationally. The source study handled its data this way. Raw reads were preprocessed to remove errors, and CDR3 was defined according to IMGT conventions as the region from the conserved cysteine to phenylalanine. Clonality was computed as 1 minus the Shannon entropy, with the entropy normalized by log2 of the number of productive unique TCRs. Scalp TCRbeta sequences were cross-referenced with sorted blood CD4 and CD8 repertoires so that the CD4 or CD8 identity of scalp clones could be inferred. The table was pulled from immuneACCESS by TCRdb, which kept in-frame rearrangements only. Such tables lose some clones; where checked, under half of the loss comes from unresolved V genes, and the rest has no known cause. That table is the source of V, J and clone size, and D and trimming were worked out from the DNA. The sample has around 86,000 clones on record, about three quarters of them singletons. Together, the top ten hold 15% to 20% of the sample.

The germline V gene (reference sequence) provides CDR1 SEHNR and CDR2 FQNEAQ. The CDR3 has 12 amino acids, counting the end cysteine and phenylalanine. Left in the record is the CDR3 DNA by itself, 36 bases read in frame from the first base. V was cut back by 1 base and J by 9 bases, leaving a gap of 7 bases between them. The intended sense of this specimen's treatment or condition label: oral pan-JAK inhibitor, 5-10 mg twice daily. From alopecia areata patients, peripheral blood was collected along with lesional scalp punch biopsies. After PBMCs were isolated by density centrifugation and stained for CD3, CD4 and CD8, a FACSAria was used to sort CD4+ and CD8+ T cells. A single count supports this clone. Its antigen is unknown. No base-level quality is on record; no much larger clone is a single base apart. The research as a whole found: Shared TCR sequences between patients were less evident than in mice, which may be partly attributable to HLA diversity in the patient population. Lesional scalp, especially in alopecia totalis/universalis, showed higher clonality and more expanded CD8+ clones than normal scalp, suggesting antigenic drive. Many expanded lesional clones persisted in scalp and blood during tofacitinib treatment, which may partly explain relapse after stopping treatment. Scalp TCR repertoire analysis is complicated because resident alphabeta T cells in normal human skin are also sequenced, whereas mouse skin is dominated by gammadelta T cells. With tofacitinib, both scalp clonality and the number of expanded CD8+ clones among the top 100 scalp clones went down significantly. Because the treated cohort was small and had only one nonresponder, larger studies are needed to examine links between baseline CD8+ expansion and response.

The TCR comes from a human donor with alopecia areata. Sequences were derived from CD8+ T cells sorted from blood, sampled around week 46, from a patient treated with tofacitinib. The chain uses TRBV7-9 and TRBJ2-1, with the D gene call left open. The encoded CDR3 is CASSLDRTEQFF. Here is the DNA: TGTGCCAGCAGCTTAGATAGGACTGAGCAGTTCTTC.